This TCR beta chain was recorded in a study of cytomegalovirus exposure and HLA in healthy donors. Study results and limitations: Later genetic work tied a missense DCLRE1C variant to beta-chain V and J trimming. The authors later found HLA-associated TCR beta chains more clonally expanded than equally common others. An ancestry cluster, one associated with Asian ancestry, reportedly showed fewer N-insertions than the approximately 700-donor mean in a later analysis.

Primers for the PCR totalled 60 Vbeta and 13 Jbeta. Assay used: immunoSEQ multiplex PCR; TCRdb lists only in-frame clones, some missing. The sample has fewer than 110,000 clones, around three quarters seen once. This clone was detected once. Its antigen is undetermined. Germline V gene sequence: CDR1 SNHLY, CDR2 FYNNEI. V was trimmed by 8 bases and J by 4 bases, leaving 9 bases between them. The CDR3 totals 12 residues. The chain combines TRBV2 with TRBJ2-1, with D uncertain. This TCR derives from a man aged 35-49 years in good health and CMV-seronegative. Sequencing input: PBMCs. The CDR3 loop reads CASLYLYNEQFF. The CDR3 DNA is TGTGCCAGCTTGTATCTGTACAATGAGCAGTTCTTC.